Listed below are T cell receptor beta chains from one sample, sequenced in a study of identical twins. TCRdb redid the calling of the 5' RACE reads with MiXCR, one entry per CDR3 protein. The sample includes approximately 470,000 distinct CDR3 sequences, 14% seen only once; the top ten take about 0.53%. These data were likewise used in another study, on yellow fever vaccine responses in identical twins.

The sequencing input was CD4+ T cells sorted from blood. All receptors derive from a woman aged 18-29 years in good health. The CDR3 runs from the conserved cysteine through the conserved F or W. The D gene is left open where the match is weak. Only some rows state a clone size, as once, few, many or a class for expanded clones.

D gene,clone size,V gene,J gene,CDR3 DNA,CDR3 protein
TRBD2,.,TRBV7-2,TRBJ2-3,TGTGCCAGCAGCTTAGCTGGACTAGCGGGCTCCTCTAGCACAGATACGCAGTATTTT,CASSLAGLAGSSSTDTQYF
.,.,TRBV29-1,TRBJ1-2,TGCAGCGTTGAACTAGCTAACTATGGCTACACCTTC,CSVELANYGYTF
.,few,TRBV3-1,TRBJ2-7,TGTGCCAGCAGCCAGCGATGGGAGGCAGTCTCCTACGAGCAGTACTTC,CASSQRWEAVSYEQYF
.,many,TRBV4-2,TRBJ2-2,TGTGCCAGCAGCCAAGGGTCAGGGACCGGGGAGCTGTTTTTT,CASSQGSGTGELFF
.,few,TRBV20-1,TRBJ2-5,TGCAGTGCTAAGTTTGAAGACCAGTACTTC,CSAKFEDQYF
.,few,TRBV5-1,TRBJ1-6,TGCGCCAGCAGCTTGGTGTGGGGGGCAGAGTCACCCCTCCACTTT,CASSLVWGAESPLHF
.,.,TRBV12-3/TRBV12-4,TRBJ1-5,TGTGCCGCGGGTGCCGGCAATCAGCCCCAGCATTTT,CAAGAGNQPQHF
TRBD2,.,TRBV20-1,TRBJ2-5,TGCAGTGCTAAAAGCTGGACTAGCGGGGACCAAGAGACCCAGTACTTC,CSAKSWTSGDQETQYF
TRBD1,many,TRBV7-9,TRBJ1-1,TGTGCCAGCAGCTCTGACAGGGGTGAAGCTTTCTTT,CASSSDRGEAFF
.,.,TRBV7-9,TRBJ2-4,TGTGCCAGCCTACGGGGGAGGAACATTCAGTACTTC,CASLRGRNIQYF
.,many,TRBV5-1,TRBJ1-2,TGCGCCAGCAGCCAGGACAGCTATGGCTACACCTTC,CASSQDSYGYTF
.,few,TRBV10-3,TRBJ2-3,TGTGCCATCAGTGAGTCGAGTAGAGACCCGCCAGATACGCAGTATTTT,CAISESSRDPPDTQYF
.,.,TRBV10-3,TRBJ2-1,TGTGCCCCCAGAGGGCTAGACCATGAGCAGTTCTTC,CAPRGLDHEQFF
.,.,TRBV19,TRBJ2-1,TGTGCCTCTCGGAGTGGACTCAAAGCCTACAATGAGCAGTTCTTC,CASRSGLKAYNEQFF
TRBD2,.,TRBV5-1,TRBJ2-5,TGCGCCAGCAAAGAACAAGGGACTAGCCAGGAGACCCAGTACTTC,CASKEQGTSQETQYF
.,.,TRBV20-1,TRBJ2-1,TGCAGTCGAGGGGGACTTCACTACAATGAGCAGTTCTTC,CSRGGLHYNEQFF
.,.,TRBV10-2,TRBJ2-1,TGCGCCAGCACGAATGGAGGTGAGCAGTTCTTC,CASTNGGEQFF
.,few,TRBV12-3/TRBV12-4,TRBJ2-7,TGTGCCAGCAGTTTAGCGCGGGACGGAGCCTACGAGCAGTACTTC,CASSLARDGAYEQYF
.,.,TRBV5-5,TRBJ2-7,TGTGCCAGCAGCTTGGCCTTTAGCAACATCTACGAGCAGTACTTC,CASSLAFSNIYEQYF
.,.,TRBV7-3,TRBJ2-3,TGTGCCAGCAGCGTGACCCCGGGCGATACGCAGTATTTT,CASSVTPGDTQYF
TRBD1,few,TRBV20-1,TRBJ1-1,TGCAGTGCGAAAGGGACAGGTTGGGACACTGAAGCTTTCTTT,CSAKGTGWDTEAFF
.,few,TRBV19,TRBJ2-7,TGTGCCAGTAGTAACGGGGCGGGAATCGACGAGCAGTACTTC,CASSNGAGIDEQYF
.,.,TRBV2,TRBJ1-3,TGTGCCAGCGTTCAGGACAGTGGAAACACCATATATTTT,CASVQDSGNTIYF